The source of this T cell receptor beta chain is a study of shared clonotypes between healthy human individuals. The assay was run at deep level. TCRdb's table, derived via immunoSEQ multiplex PCR, lists solely in-frame clones and lacks some. The sample carries approximately 2,000,000 clones, just under 95% recorded once. The CDR3 runs 14 residues. V gave up 6 bases and J gave up 4 bases, with 14 bases separating them. CDR1 is SNHLY, CDR2 FYNNEI, per germline. Findings of the study overall: Among the subsets, naive ones generally showed larger estimated richness than memory ones.

Concerning this clone itself: What it binds is not known.

Free of recent acute infections or vaccinations, the donors were healthy HIV-negative adults. The authors divided CD4+ cells into CD45RA+ naive and CD45RA-negative memory subsets. This TCR was recovered from a man aged 18 to 30 in good health. Some clones in this sample may be carry-over from other donors' samples. The chain employs TRBV2 and TRBJ2-3, with D unresolved. Sequencing was carried out using naive CD4+ T cells from PBMCs. This sample's subset: CD45RA+ positively selected. CDR3: CASRSELSADTQYF. The CDR3 DNA reads TGTGCCAGCAGGTCGGAGTTATCTGCAGATACGCAGTATTTT.